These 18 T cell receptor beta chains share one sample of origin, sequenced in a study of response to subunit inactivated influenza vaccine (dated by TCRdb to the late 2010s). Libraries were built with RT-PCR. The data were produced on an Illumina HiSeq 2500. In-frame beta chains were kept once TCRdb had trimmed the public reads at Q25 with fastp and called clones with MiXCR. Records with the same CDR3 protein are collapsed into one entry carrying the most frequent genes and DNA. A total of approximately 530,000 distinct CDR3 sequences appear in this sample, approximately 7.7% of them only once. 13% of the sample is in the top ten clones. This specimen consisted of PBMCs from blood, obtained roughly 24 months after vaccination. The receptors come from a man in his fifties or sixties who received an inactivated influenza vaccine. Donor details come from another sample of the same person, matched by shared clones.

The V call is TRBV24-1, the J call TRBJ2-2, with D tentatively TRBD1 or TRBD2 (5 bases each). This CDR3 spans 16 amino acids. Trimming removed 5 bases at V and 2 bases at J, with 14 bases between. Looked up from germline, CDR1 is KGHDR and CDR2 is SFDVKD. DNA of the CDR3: TGTGCCACCAGTGGTGCCGGGACGGCAAACACCGGGGAGCTGTTTTTT. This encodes CATSGAGTANTGELFF.

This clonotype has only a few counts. The CDR3 DNA reads as TGTGCCACCAGCGCGGGGGGGTGGGGGAGCAATCAGCCCCAGCATTTT. Translating gives CATSAGGWGSNQPQHF. The rearrangement joins TRBV24-1 to TRBJ1-5, with D possibly TRBD1 on 5 matching bases. CDR1 KGHDR and CDR2 SFDVKD come from the germline V gene. The V and J ends lost 7 bases and 1 base respectively, with 16 bases between them. CDR3 length: 16 residues.

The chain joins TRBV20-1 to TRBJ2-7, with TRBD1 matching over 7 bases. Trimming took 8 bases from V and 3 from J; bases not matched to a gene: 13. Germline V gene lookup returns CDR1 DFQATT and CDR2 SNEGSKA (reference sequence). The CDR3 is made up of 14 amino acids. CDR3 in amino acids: CSTTKPDRFYEQYF. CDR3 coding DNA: TGCAGTACAACCAAGCCGGACAGGTTCTACGAGCAGTACTTC.

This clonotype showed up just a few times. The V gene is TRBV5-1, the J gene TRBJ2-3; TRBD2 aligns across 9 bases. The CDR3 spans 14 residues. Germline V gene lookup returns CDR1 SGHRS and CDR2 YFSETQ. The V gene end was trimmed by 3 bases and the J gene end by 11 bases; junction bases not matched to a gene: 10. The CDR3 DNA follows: TGCGCCAGCAGCTGGGAGGGTAGCGGGAGCCTGCAGTATTTT. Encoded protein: CASSWEGSGSLQYF.

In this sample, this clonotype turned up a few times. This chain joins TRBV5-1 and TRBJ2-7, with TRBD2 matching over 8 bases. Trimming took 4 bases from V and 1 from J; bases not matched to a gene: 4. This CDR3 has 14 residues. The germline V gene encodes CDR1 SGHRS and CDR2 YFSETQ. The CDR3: CASSRGGKSYEQYF. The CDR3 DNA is TGCGCCAGCAGCCGCGGGGGGAAGTCCTACGAGCAGTACTTC.

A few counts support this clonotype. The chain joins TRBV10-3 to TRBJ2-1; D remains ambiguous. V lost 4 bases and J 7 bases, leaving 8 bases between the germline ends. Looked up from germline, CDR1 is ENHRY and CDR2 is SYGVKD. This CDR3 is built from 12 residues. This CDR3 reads CAISANRNEQFF. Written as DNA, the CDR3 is TGTGCCATCAGTGCTAATAGGAATGAGCAGTTCTTC.

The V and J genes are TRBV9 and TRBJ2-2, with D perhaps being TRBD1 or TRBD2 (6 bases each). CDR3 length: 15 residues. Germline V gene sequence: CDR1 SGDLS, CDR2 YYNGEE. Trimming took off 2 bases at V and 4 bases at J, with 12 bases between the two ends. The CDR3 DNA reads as TGTGCCAGCAGCGTGGGGGCGGGACCCACCGGGGAGCTGTTTTTT. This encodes CASSVGAGPTGELFF.

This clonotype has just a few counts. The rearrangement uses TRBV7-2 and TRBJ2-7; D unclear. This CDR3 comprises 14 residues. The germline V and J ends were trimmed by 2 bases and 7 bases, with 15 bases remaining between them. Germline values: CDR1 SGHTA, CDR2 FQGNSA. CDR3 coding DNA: TGTGCCAGCAGCTTATTAAGGACCCCTCGTGAGCAGTACTTC. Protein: CASSLLRTPREQYF.

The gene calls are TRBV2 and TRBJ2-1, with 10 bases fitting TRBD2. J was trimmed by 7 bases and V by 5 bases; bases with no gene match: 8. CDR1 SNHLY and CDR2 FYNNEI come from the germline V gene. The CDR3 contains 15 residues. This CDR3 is CASSSSGRAGNEQFF. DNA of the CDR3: TGTGCCAGCAGTTCGAGCGGGAGGGCCGGGAATGAGCAGTTCTTC.

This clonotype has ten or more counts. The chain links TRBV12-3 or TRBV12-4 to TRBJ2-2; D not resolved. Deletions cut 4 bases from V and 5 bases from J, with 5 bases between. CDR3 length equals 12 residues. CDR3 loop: CASSYGTGELFF. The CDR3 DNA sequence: TGTGCCAGCAGTTATGGGACCGGGGAGCTGTTTTTT.

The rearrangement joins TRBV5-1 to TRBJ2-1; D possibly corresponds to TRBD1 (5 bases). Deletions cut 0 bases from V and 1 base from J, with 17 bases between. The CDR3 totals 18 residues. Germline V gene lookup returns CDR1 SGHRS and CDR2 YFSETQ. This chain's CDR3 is CASSLGPTGEVSYNEQFF. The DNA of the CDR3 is TGCGCCAGCAGCTTGGGCCCCACAGGTGAGGTTTCCTACAATGAGCAGTTCTTC.

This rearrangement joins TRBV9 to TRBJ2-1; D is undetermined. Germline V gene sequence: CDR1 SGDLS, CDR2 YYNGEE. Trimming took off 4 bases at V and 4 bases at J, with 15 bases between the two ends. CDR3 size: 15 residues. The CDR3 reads CASSSHGVGYNEQFF. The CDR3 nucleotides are TGTGCCAGCAGCTCCCATGGGGTGGGGTACAATGAGCAGTTCTTC.

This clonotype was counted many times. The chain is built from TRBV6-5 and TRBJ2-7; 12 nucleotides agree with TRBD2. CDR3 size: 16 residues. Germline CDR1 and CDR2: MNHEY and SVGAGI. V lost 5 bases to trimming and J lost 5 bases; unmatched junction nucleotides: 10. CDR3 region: CASSNFLAGGLNEQYF. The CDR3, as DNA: TGTGCCAGCAGTAACTTCCTAGCGGGGGGGCTTAACGAGCAGTACTTC.

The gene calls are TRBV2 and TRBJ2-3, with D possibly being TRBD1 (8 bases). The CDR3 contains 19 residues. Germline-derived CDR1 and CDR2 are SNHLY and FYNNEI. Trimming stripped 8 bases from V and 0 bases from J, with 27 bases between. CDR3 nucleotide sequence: TGTGCCAGCCCCTGGAACAGGGGGGGTCCACGGGCTAGCACAGATACGCAGTATTTT. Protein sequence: CASPWNRGGPRASTDTQYF.

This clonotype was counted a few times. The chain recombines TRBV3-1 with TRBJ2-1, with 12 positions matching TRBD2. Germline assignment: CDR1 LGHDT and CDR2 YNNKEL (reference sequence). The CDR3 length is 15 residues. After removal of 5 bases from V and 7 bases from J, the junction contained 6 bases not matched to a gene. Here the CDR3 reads CASSALAGGRNEQFF. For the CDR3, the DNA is TGTGCCAGCAGCGCCCTAGCGGGGGGGCGGAATGAGCAGTTCTTC.

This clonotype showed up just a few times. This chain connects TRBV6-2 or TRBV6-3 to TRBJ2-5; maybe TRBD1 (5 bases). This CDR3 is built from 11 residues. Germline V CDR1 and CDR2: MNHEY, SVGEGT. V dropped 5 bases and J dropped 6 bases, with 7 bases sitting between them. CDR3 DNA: TGTGCCAGCAGTATGGGGCAGACCCAGTACTTC. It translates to CASSMGQTQYF.

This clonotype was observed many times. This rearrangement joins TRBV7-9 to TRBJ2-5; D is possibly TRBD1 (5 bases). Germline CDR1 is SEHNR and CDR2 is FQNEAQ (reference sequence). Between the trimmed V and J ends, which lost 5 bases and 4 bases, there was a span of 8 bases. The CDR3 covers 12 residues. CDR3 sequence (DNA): TGTGCCAGCAGCGCAGGGTCAGAGACCCAGTACTTC. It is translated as CASSAGSETQYF.

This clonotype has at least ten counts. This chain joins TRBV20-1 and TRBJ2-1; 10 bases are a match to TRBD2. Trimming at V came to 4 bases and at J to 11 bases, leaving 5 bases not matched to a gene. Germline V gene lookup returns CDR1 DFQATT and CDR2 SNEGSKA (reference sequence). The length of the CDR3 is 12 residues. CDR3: CSATLAGDQQFF. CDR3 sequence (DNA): TGCAGTGCTACCCTAGCGGGAGATCAGCAGTTCTTC.